Given below is one TCR beta chain in context. Its target is not known. The data were obtained in a study of beta chain features in type 1 diabetes. Study results and caveats: In every one of the four CD4+ subsets, TCRB CDR3s were moderately but significantly shorter in Type 1 diabetes patients.

CDR1 is SGHRS, CDR2 YFSETQ, per germline. The CDR3 runs to 12 residues. Between the trimmed V and J ends, which lost 0 bases and 6 bases, there was a span of 7 bases. The sequenced template was cDNA made from the entire isolated RNA. Only in-frame clones appear in the TCRdb table, and some are missing; sequencing was by immunoSEQ multiplex PCR. The top ten hold under 0.1% of the sample, which has 150,000 or so clones, around 63% seen once. This clonotype originated in a young man with type 1 diabetes. Input material: naive CD4+ T cells from blood. This chain joins TRBV5-1 and TRBJ2-7, with D possibly matching TRBD1 (6 bases). CDR3 residues: CASSLEGGEQYF. CDR3 nucleotide sequence: TGCGCCAGCAGCTTGGAAGGGGGCGAGCAGTACTTC.